This T cell receptor (beta chain) was recovered during a study of patients and donors after allogeneic stem cell transplantation. A single record per CDR3 protein comes from TCRdb applying MiXCR to the RT-PCR reads. Counted here are 100,000 to 130,000 distinct CDR3 sequences, 35% occurring once; the ten biggest clones make up approximately 30%. In germline, CDR1 is SNHLY, CDR2 FYNNEI. CDR3 length equals 16 residues. V shed 5 bases, J shed 7 bases, and the junction held 11 bases outside the gene matches. The chain couples TRBV2 to TRBJ2-1; 10 bases align to TRBD2. Specimen: blood, either unsorted or a sorted T cell fraction (not recorded which). This receptor was taken from a human donor who was either an allogeneic HSCT recipient or a stem cell or donor lymphocyte infusion donor (not recorded which). It is not recorded whose cells these are; they may come from a transplant donor. CDR3 in amino acids: CASSTRIGTSVNEQFF. CDR3 in DNA: TGTGCCAGCAGTACCCGAATTGGGACTAGCGTGAATGAGCAGTTCTTC.